Sequencing of this TCR beta chain was carried out in a study of cytomegalovirus exposure and HLA in healthy donors. General observations from the study: In a later analysis, across HLA loci, associated TCR counts were highest for DRB1, lowest for HLA-C. The records held CMV serostatus as the only immune exposure information. A later analysis linked a missense variant in DCLRE1C to the trimming of TCR beta V and J genes.

On this clone: What it recognizes is unknown.

Unmatched junction bases numbered 7, after V lost 6 bases and J lost 0 bases. The CDR3 spans 15 residues. Germline V lookup: CDR1 MNHEY, CDR2 SVGAGI. The PCR contained 60 Vbeta and 13 Jbeta primers. In the original workflow: In a later analysis, around 10 million of 75 million to 90 million unique beta chains occurred in at least two donors. Here immunoSEQ multiplex PCR was the method, and the copy in TCRdb shows in-frame clones only, minus some. Clone size and the V and J calls come from that table; the DNA yielded D and trimming. The sample consists of fewer than 250,000 clones, roughly 75% of them appearing once.

Sample: PBMCs. The V call is TRBV6-5, the J call TRBJ1-1, with TRBD1 matching 7 bases. The sequence came from a woman in her thirties in good health and CMV-seronegative. CDR3 nucleotide sequence: TGTGCCAGCAGACGACAGGGTAGGATGAACACTGAAGCTTTCTTT. Protein sequence: CASRRQGRMNTEAFF.